The 5 T cell receptor beta chains listed next were all sequenced from one sample in a study of shared clonotypes between healthy human individuals. Clones were read by immunoSEQ multiplex PCR, and TCRdb kept only the in-frame ones, dropping some. The profile covers about half a million clones, with more than 65% appearing a single time and over 9.5% taken by the ten largest. The sequenced sample was PBMCs. All receptors come from a woman aged 40 to 50 in good health. Some clones in this sample may be carry-over from other donors' samples.

The chain employs TRBV19 and TRBJ1-2; D possibly corresponds to TRBD1 (5 bases). The V gene lost 3 bases and the J gene lost 4 bases, with 9 bases spanning the gap. Germline lookup yields CDR1 LNHDA and CDR2 SQIVND (reference sequence). This CDR3 is 13 amino acids long. The CDR3, as DNA: TGTGCCAGTAGTATCGGGGGAAGCTATGGCTACACCTTC. Translated, it gives CASSIGGSYGYTF.

Only one count was recorded for this clone. The chain is built from TRBV7-8 and TRBJ2-7; 9 nucleotides match TRBD2. V gave up 7 bases and J gave up 0 bases; unmatched junction bases: 4. This CDR3 spans 14 amino acids. Germline V gene sequence: CDR1 SGHVS, CDR2 FQNEAQ. CDR3 sequence (DNA): TGTGCCAGCACGATAGCGGGAGACTCCTACGAGCAGTACTTC. Translating gives CASTIAGDSYEQYF.

This chain connects TRBV11-2 to TRBJ2-3, with 8 positions matching TRBD1. CDR1 and CDR2 from the germline V gene are SGHAT and FQNNGV. The CDR3 has 15 amino acids. The ends lost 1 base at V and 1 base at J; junction bases unmatched: 1. CDR3 residues: CASSLGTGRTDTQYF. The CDR3 nucleotides read TGTGCCAGCAGCTTAGGGACAGGGCGCACAGATACGCAGTATTTT.

As concerns this clone: This CDR3 is also generated by other DNA sequences in the sample. The chain joins TRBV15 to TRBJ2-7; the match to TRBD2 covers 7 bases. The CDR3 loop spans 15 amino acids. CDR1 is LNHNV, CDR2 YYDKDF, per germline (reference sequence). Germline trimming cut 1 base from V and 0 bases from J; bases unmatched to any gene: 3. The CDR3 protein is CATSRGLADSYEQYF. The CDR3 DNA sequence: TGTGCCACCAGCAGAGGTCTAGCGGACTCCTACGAGCAGTACTTC. Complete variable domain (other parts from reference TRBV15 and TRBJ2-7): DAMVIQNPRYQVTQFGKPVTLSCSQTLNHNVMYWYQQKSSQAPKLLFHYYDKDFNNEADTPDNFQSRRPNTSFCFLDIRSPGLGDTAMYLCATSRGLADSYEQYFGPGTRLTVT.

The V and J genes are TRBV7-2 and TRBJ2-1; no firm D call. Germline loops: CDR1 SGHTA, CDR2 FQGNSA. With 1 base removed from V and 0 bases from J, the gap between germline ends came to 10 bases. The CDR3 contains 16 residues. Written as DNA, the CDR3 is TGTGCCAGCAGCTTAGATGGCGCCAGCTCCTACAATGAGCAGTTCTTC. As protein: CASSLDGASSYNEQFF.